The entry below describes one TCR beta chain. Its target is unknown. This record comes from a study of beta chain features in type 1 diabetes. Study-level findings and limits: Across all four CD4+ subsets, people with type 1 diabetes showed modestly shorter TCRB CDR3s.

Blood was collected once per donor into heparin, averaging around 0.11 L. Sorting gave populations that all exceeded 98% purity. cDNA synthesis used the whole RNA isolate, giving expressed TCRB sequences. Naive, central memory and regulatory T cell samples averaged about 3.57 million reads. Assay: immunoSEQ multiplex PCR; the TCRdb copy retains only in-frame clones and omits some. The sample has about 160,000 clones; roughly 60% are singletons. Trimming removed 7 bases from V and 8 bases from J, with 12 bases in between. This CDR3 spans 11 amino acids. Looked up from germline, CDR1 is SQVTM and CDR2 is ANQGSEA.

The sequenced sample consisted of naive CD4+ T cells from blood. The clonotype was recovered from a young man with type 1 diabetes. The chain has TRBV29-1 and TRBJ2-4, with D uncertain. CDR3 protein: CSAGVQDIQYF. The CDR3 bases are TGCAGCGCTGGGGTTCAGGACATTCAGTACTTC.